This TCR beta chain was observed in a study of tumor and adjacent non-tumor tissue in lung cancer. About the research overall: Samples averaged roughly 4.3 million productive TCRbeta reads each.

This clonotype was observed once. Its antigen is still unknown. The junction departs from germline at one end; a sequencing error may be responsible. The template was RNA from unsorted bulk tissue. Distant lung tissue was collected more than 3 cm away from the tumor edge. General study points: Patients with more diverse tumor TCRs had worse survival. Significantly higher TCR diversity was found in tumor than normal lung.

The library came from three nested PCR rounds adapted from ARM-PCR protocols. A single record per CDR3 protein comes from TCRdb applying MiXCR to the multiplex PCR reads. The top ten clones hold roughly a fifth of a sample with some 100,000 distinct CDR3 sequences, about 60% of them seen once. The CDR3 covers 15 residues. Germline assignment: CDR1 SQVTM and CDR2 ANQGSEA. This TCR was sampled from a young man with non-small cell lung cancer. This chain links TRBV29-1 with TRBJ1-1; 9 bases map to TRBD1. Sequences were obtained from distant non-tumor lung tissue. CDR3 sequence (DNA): TGCAACGTTCATCTCAGGGACAGGGAGAACACTGAAGCTTTCTTT. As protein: CNVHLRDRENTEAFF.